Listed below are T cell receptor beta chains from one sample, sequenced in a study of cytomegalovirus exposure and HLA in healthy donors. TCRdb keeps only in-frame clones here, not all; method: immunoSEQ multiplex PCR. Seen in this sample are 38,000 or so clones; the ten most common clones hold 7.5% to 9.5%. The sequenced sample was PBMCs. These TCRs come from a man aged 40-49 years in good health and CMV-seropositive. CDR3s include the opening cysteine and the closing phenylalanine or tryptophan. A D gene is named only where the DNA matches it firmly.

TRBJ2-5,TRBV18,TRBD1,CASSPGQGETQYF,TGTGCCAGCTCACCGGGACAGGGAGAGACCCAGTACTTC
TRBJ2-7,TRBV30,NA,CAWTSGGYEQYF,TGTGCCTGGACATCTGGGGGCTACGAGCAGTACTTC
TRBJ2-5,TRBV5-1,NA,CASSLERRPGQETQYF,TGCGCCAGCAGCTTGGAAAGAAGGCCGGGTCAAGAGACCCAGTACTTC
TRBJ2-7,TRBV27,NA,CASMNRVGYEQYF,TGTGCCAGCATGAACAGGGTCGGGTACGAGCAGTACTTC
TRBJ1-2,TRBV6-1,TRBD1,CASRVDRSNYGYTF,TGTGCCAGCAGAGTGGACAGGAGTAACTATGGCTACACCTTC
TRBJ2-5,TRBV11-3,TRBD2,CASSPGSSGGETQYF,TGTGCCAGCAGTCCAGGGTCGTCCGGGGGGGAGACCCAGTACTTC
TRBJ1-4,TRBV27,TRBD1,CASSLTGTNEKLFF,TGTGCCAGCAGTTTGACAGGGACTAATGAAAAACTGTTTTTT
TRBJ2-1,TRBV7-9,NA,CASSLSYGSYNEQFF,TGTGCCAGCAGTCTCTCCTACGGCTCCTACAATGAGCAGTTCTTC
TRBJ1-4,TRBV5-1,NA,CASSLEVLATNEKLFF,TGCGCCAGCAGCTTGGAAGTACTCGCAACTAATGAAAAACTGTTTTTT
TRBJ2-1,TRBV10-3,TRBD2,CAISRGLAGSVGEQFF,TGTGCCATCAGCCGAGGACTAGCGGGAAGCGTGGGTGAGCAGTTCTTC
TRBJ1-1,TRBV13,NA,CASSLWGDTEAFF,TGTGCCAGCAGCTTATGGGGGGACACTGAAGCTTTCTTT